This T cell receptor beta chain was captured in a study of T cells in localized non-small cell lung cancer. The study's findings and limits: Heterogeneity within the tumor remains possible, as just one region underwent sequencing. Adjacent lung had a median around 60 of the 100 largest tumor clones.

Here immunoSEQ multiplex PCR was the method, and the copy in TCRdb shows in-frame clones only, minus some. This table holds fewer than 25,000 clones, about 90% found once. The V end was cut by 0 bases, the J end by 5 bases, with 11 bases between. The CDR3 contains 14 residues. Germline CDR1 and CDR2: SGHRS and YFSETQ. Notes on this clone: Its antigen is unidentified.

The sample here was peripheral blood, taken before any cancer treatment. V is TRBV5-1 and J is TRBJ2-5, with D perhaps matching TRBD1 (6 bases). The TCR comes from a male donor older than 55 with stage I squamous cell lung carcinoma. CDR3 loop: CASSLGQGQETQYF. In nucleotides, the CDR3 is TGCGCCAGCAGCTTGGGTCAGGGGCAGGAGACCCAGTACTTC.